This T cell receptor (beta chain) was profiled in a study of early T cells in non-severe SARS-CoV-2 infection. CDR3 size: 13 residues. V gave up 2 bases and J gave up 4 bases, with 8 bases separating them. Germline CDR1 reads MDHEN; CDR2 reads SYDVKM. TCRdb used MiXCR to reprocess the 5' RACE reads, holding one entry per CDR3 protein. The table records about 60,000 distinct CDR3 sequences, approximately 9% of them present only once. The sequence came from an adult who was a healthcare worker with PCR-confirmed SARS-CoV-2 infection or an uninfected control (not recorded which). The chain combines TRBV28 with TRBJ1-2; D might be TRBD1 (5 bases). The sample consisted of whole blood. For the CDR3, the DNA is TGTGCCAGCAGTTTACACGGGACCTATGGCTACACCTTC. This gives the protein CASSLHGTYGYTF.